The 5 T cell receptor beta chains presented below share a single source sample, sequenced in a study of cytomegalovirus exposure and HLA in healthy donors. 13 Jbeta primers and 60 Vbeta primers were used for the PCR. TCRdb's table, derived via immunoSEQ multiplex PCR, lists solely in-frame clones and lacks some. In the table there are 130,000 or so clones, 82% of which are singletons. Sequences were obtained from PBMCs. Every receptor here comes from a woman in her forties in good health and CMV-seronegative.

This chain uses TRBV28 with TRBJ1-4; 7 nucleotides agree with TRBD1. Germline values: CDR1 MDHEN, CDR2 SYDVKM. The trim removed 5 bases at V and 5 bases at J, leaving 5 bases unmatched. The CDR3 sequence is 14 residues long. The CDR3 bases are TGTGCCAGCAGTCCCGGGACAGTAAATGAAAAACTGTTTTTT. Translation: CASSPGTVNEKLFF.

The chain carries TRBV5-1 and TRBJ2-7; D perhaps matches TRBD2 (6 bases). Trimming removed 3 bases at V and 0 bases at J, with 16 bases between. CDR1 is SGHRS and CDR2 is YFSETQ in the germline V gene. This CDR3 is built from 16 residues. CDR3 nucleotides: TGCGCCAGCAGCTCTTGGCTGACGGGAGACTCCTACGAGCAGTACTTC. This translates into CASSSWLTGDSYEQYF.

V and J are TRBV10-2 and TRBJ2-5, with D unresolved. This CDR3 region has 13 residues. V was cut by 2 bases and J by 4 bases, with 8 bases left in between. Germline V gene data show CDR1 as WSHSY and CDR2 as SAAADI. CDR3 in amino acids: CASSERRGETQYF. The DNA for the CDR3 is TGCGCCAGCAGTGAGAGGAGAGGAGAGACCCAGTACTTC.

CDR3 sequence reads: CASSTGSGTDTQYF. The CDR3 DNA reads as TGTGCCAGCAGCACAGGGAGCGGTACAGATACGCAGTATTTT. The chain employs TRBV7-3 and TRBJ2-3; D perhaps matches TRBD1 (6 bases). From germline, CDR1 is SGHTA and CDR2 FQGTGA. Trimming shortened V by 5 bases and J by 3 bases, and 12 bases separated the two germline ends. The CDR3 length is 14 residues.

The chain carries TRBV28 and TRBJ1-5; D gene ambiguous. The CDR3 is 11 amino acids. CDR1 is MDHEN, CDR2 SYDVKM, per germline. Trimming stripped 4 bases from V and 7 bases from J, with 5 bases between. The CDR3 DNA reads as TGTGCCAGCAGTTCCGAGCAGCCCCAGCATTTT. The encoded protein is CASSSEQPQHF.